This T cell receptor (beta chain) was documented in a study of CXCR3-negative and CXCR3-positive naive CD8 T cells. At a few hundred thousand cells each, triplicate sorts were carried out for each CD8+ T cell subset. 5' RACE with UMI labels generated the TRB cDNA libraries. TCRdb reprocessed the 5' RACE reads, with one entry per CDR3 protein and no DNA. The sample table sets out around 57,000 distinct CDR3 sequences. Sequences were obtained from memory CD8+ T cells from blood. The receptor comes from a human donor in good health. Some clones in this sample may be carry-over from other donors' samples.

This CDR3 reads CSVEGSGTGELFF. The rearrangement joins TRBV29-1 to TRBJ2-2. CDR1 SQVTM and CDR2 ANQGSEA come from the germline V gene. The CDR3 covers 13 residues.